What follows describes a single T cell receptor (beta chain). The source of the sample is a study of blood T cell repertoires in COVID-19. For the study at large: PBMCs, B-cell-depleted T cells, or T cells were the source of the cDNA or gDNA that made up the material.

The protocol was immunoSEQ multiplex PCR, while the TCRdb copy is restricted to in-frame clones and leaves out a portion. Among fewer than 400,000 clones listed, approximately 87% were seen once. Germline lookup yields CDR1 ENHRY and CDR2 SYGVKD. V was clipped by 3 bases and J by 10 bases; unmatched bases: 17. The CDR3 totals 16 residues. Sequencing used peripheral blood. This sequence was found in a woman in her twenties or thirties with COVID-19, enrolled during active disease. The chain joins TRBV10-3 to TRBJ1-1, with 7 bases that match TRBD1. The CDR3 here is CAISDYEARQGRGAFF. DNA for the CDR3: TGTGCCATCAGTGATTATGAGGCTAGACAGGGACGAGGAGCTTTCTTT.